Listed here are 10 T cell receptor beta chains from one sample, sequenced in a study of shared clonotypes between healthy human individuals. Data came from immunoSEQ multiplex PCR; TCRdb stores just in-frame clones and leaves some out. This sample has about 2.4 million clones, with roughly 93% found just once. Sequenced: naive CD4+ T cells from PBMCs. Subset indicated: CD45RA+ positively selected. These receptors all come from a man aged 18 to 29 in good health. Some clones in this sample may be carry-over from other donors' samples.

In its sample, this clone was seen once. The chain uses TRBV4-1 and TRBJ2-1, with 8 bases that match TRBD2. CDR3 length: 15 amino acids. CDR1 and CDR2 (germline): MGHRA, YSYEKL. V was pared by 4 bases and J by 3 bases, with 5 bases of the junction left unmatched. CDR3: CASSPWLAGYNEQFF. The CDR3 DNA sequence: TGCGCCAGCAGCCCCTGGCTAGCGGGCTACAATGAGCAGTTCTTC.

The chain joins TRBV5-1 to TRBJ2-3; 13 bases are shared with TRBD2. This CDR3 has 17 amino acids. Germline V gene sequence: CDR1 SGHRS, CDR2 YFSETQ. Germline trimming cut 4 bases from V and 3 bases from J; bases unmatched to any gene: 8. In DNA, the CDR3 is TGCGCCAGCAGCCCAGGACTAGCGGGAGCGTGGACAGATACGCAGTATTTT. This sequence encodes CASSPGLAGAWTDTQYF.

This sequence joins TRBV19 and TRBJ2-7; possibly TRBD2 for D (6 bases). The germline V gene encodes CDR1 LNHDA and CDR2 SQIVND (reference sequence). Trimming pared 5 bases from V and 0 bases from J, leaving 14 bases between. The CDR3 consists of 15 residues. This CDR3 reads CASSVGLPSSYEQYF. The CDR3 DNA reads TGTGCCAGTAGTGTGGGACTTCCTAGCTCCTACGAGCAGTACTTC.

The DNA of the CDR3 is TGTGCCAGCAGTTACAGTGTGGGGGGCAATCAGCCCCAGCATTTT. Translated, it gives CASSYSVGGNQPQHF. The chain carries TRBV6-5 and TRBJ1-5; perhaps TRBD1 as D (5 bases). V was cut by 2 bases and J by 2 bases, with 10 bases left in between. The CDR3 is 15 residues long. In germline, CDR1 is MNHEY, CDR2 SVGAGI.

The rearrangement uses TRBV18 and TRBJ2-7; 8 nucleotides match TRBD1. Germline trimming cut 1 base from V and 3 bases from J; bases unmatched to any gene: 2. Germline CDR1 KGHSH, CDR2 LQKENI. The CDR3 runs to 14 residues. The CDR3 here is CASSPRGQGYEQYF. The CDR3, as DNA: TGTGCCAGCTCACCACGTGGACAGGGCTACGAGCAGTACTTC. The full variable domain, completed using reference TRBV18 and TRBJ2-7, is NAGVMQNPRHLVRRRGQEARLRCSPMKGHSHVYWYRQLPEEGLKFMVYLQKENIIDESGMPKERFSAEFPKEGPSILRIQQVVRGDSAAYFCASSPRGQGYEQYFGPGTRLTVT.

Here the CDR3 DNA reads TGTGCCAGCAGCTTGGGCCGGTCAGGGAAAGCTTTCTTT. Translated: CASSLGRSGKAFF. V is TRBV5-6 and J is TRBJ1-1; TRBD1 might be the D (5 bases). The CDR3 has 13 amino acids. In germline, CDR1 is SGHDT, CDR2 YYEEEE. Trimming took 0 bases from V and 9 from J, leaving 12 bases between them.

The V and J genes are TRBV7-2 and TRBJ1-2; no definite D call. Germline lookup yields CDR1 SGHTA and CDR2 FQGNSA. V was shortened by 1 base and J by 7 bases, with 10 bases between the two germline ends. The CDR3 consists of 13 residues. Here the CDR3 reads CASSLGGSSGYTF. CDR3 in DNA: TGTGCCAGCAGCTTAGGCGGCTCCAGTGGCTACACCTTC. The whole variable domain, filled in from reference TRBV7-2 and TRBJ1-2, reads GAGVSQSPSNKVTEKGKDVELRCDPISGHTALYWYRQSLGQGLEFLIYFQGNSAPDKSGLPSDRFSAERTGGSVSTLTIQRTQQEDSAVYLCASSLGGSSGYTFGSGTRLTVV.

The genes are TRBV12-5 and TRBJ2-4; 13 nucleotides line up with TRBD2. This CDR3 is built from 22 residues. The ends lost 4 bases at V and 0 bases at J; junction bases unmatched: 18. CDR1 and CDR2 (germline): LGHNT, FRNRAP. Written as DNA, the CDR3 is TGTGCTAGTGGTTCGCCCAGGGGGCGGACTAGCGGGGGTGCCCTAGCCAAAAACATTCAGTACTTC. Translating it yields CASGSPRGRTSGGALAKNIQYF. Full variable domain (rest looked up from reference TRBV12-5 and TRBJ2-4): DARVTQTPRHKVTEMGQEVTMRCQPILGHNTVFWYRQTMMQGLELLAYFRNRAPLDDSGMPKDRFSAEMPDATLATLKIQPSEPRDSAVYFCASGSPRGRTSGGALAKNIQYFGAGTRLSVL.

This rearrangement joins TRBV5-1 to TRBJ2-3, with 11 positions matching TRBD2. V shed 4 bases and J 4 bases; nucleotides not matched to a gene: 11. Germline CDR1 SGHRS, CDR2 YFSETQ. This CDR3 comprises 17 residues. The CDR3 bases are TGCGCCAGCAGCATCAGAGCTAGCGGGAGGCGGTCAGATACGCAGTATTTT. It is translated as CASSIRASGRRSDTQYF.

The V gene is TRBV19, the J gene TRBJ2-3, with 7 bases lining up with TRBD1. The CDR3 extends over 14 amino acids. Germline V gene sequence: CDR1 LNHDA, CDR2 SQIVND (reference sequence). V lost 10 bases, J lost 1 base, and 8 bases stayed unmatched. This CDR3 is CATQTGTRTDTQYF. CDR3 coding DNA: TGTGCCACGCAGACAGGGACACGCACAGATACGCAGTATTTT.